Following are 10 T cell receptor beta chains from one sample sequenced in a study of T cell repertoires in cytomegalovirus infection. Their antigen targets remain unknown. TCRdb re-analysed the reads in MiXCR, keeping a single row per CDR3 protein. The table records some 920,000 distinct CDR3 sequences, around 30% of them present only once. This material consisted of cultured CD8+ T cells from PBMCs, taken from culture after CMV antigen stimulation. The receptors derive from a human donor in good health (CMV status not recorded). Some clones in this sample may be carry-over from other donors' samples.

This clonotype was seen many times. The CDR3 DNA follows: TGTGCCAGCAGCTTAGGACGTTTCCTAGAGACCCAGTACTTC. Its protein is CASSLGRFLETQYF. The chain carries TRBV7-2 and TRBJ2-5, with unresolved D. Germline CDR1 is SGHTA and CDR2 is FQGNSA. V lost 1 base, J lost 4 bases, and 10 bases lay in between. The CDR3 is 14 amino acids.

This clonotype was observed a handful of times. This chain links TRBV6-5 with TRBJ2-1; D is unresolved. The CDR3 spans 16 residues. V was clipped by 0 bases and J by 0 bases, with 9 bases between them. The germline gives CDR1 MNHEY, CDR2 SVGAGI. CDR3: CASSYSLSHSYNEQFF. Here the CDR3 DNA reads TGTGCCAGCAGTTACTCTCTGTCACACTCCTACAATGAGCAGTTCTTC.

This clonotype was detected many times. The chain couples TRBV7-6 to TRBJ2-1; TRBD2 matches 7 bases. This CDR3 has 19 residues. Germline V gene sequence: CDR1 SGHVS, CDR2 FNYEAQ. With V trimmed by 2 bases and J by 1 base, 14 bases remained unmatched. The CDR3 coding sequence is TGTGCCAGCAGCTTATCTGAGGAGCTAGCGGACCTTTCCTACAATGAGCAGTTCTTC. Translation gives CASSLSEELADLSYNEQFF.

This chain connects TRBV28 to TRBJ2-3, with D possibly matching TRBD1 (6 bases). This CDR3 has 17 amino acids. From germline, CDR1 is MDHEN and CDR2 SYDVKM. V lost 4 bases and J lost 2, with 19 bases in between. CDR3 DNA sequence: TGTGCCAGCAGTTCGGTCCCGGACAGAACCTACACAGATACGCAGTATTTT. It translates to CASSSVPDRTYTDTQYF.

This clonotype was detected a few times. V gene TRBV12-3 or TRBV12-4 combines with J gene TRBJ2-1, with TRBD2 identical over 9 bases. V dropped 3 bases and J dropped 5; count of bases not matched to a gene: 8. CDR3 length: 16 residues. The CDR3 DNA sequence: TGTGCCAGCAGTTTCTCACTACGCGGGGGGGACAATGAGCAGTTCTTC. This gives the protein CASSFSLRGGDNEQFF.

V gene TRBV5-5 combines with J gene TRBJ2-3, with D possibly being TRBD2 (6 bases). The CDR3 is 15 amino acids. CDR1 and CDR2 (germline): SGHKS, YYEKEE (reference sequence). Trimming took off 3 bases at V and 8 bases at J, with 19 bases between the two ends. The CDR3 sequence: CASSSYGGGEFTQYF. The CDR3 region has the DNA TGTGCCAGCAGCTCGTACGGGGGAGGAGAGTTTACGCAGTATTTT.

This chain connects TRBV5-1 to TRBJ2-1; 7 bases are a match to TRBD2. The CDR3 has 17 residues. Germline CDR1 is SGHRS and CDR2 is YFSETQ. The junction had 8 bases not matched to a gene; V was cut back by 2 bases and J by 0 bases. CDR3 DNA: TGCGCCAGCAGCTTTCGGGGGGACGGCTACTCCTACAATGAGCAGTTCTTC. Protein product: CASSFRGDGYSYNEQFF.

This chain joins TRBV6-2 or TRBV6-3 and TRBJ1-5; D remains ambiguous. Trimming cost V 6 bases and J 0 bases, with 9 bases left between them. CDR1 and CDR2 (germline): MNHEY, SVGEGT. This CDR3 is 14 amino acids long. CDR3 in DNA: TGTGCCAGCAGGCCAGCTTATAGCAATCAGCCCCAGCATTTT. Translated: CASRPAYSNQPQHF.

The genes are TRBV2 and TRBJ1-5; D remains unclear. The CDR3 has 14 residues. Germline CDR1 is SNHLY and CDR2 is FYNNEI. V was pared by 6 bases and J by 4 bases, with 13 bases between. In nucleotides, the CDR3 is TGTGCCAGCAGACAGCCCCTGGGTAATCAGCCCCAGCATTTT. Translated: CASRQPLGNQPQHF.

The chain's CDR3 is CSARPQYYSGGADTQYF. Written as DNA, the CDR3 is TGCAGTGCTAGACCTCAATACTATAGCGGGGGGGCAGATACGCAGTATTTT. V gene TRBV20-1 combines with J gene TRBJ2-3, with TRBD2 matching over 11 bases. Looked up from germline, CDR1 is DFQATT and CDR2 is SNEGSKA (reference sequence). V shed 2 bases and J 4 bases; nucleotides not matched to a gene: 11. The CDR3 covers 17 residues.